These 2 T cell receptor beta chains originate from one sample sequenced in a study of vaccination and CD4 T cells after COVID-19. Their recognized antigens are unknown. This sample's treatment: roughly nine-day PBMC culture with coronavirus spike peptide pools or control peptides (ViraFEST assay). The study sequenced cultured CD4+ T cell DNA using the Oncomine TCR Beta short-read assay. Each CDR3 protein is one row after TCRdb ran MiXCR on the PCR reads. The table records 9,500 to 15,000 distinct CDR3 sequences, around three fifths of them present only once. The specimen sequenced was CD4+ T cells from blood, cultured in vitro. Source of these receptors: a human donor who had recovered from COVID-19.

By frequency in the sample, this clonotype is large. The rearrangement uses TRBV2 and TRBJ1-2; D remains ambiguous. The CDR3 covers 14 residues. From germline, CDR1 is SNHLY and CDR2 FYNNEI. Trimming removed 5 bases at V and 0 bases at J, with 10 bases between. In DNA form, the CDR3 reads TGTGCCAGCAGTAGGCTCGGAACTAACTATGGCTACACCTTC. It specifies CASSRLGTNYGYTF.

The chain is built from TRBV7-2 and TRBJ1-1; no reliable D call. Trimming took 1 base from V and 10 from J, leaving 10 bases between them. The CDR3 consists of 12 residues. Germline V gives CDR1 SGHTA, CDR2 FQGNSA. The DNA for the CDR3 is TGTGCCAGCAGCTTAGTTTTACCGGGAGCTTTCTTT. Translation gives CASSLVLPGAFF.